These 21 T cell receptor beta chains share one sample of origin, sequenced in a study of blood T cell repertoires in COVID-19. Generated by immunoSEQ multiplex PCR, the TCRdb table keeps only in-frame clones and is missing some. Among tens of thousands of clones listed, approximately 90% were seen once. The sequencing input was peripheral blood. These receptors were taken from a human donor with active COVID-19. The donor label of this sample is uncertain.

This chain links TRBV24-1 with TRBJ2-2; 7 bases match TRBD1. V was clipped by 4 bases and J by 4 bases; unmatched bases: 8. This CDR3 spans 16 amino acids. Looked up from germline, CDR1 is KGHDR and CDR2 is SFDVKD. CDR3 sequence reads: CATSEETGTFTGELFF. CDR3 sequence (DNA): TGTGCCACCAGTGAGGAGACAGGGACATTCACCGGGGAGCTGTTTTTT.

The V gene is TRBV24-1, the J gene TRBJ1-1; TRBD1 matches at 8 bases. Germline assignment: CDR1 KGHDR and CDR2 SFDVKD. The CDR3 has 13 residues. V was pared by 7 bases and J by 8 bases, with 8 bases of the junction left unmatched. This CDR3 is CATRKAGGGEAFF. For the CDR3, the DNA is TGTGCCACCAGGAAAGCAGGGGGCGGGGAAGCTTTCTTT.

The gene calls are TRBV5-1 and TRBJ2-2; D gene unclear. Trimming shortened V by 0 bases and J by 4 bases, and 13 bases separated the two germline ends. The CDR3 loop spans 16 amino acids. The germline CDR1 and CDR2 sequences are SGHRS and YFSETQ. CDR3 sequence reads: CASSLVSTGGTGELFF. In DNA, the CDR3 is TGCGCCAGCAGCTTGGTTAGTACCGGTGGCACCGGGGAGCTGTTTTTT.

The J gene is TRBJ1-1, the V gene TRBV5-4, with 11 bases aligning to TRBD1. The J segment lost 5 bases and the V segment lost 4 bases, leaving 4 bases of the junction unmatched. The CDR3 extends over 14 amino acids. Germline values: CDR1 SGHNT, CDR2 YYREEE (reference sequence). The CDR3 DNA reads as TGTGCCAGCAGCACGGGACAGGGGGGTACTGAAGCTTTCTTT. It specifies CASSTGQGGTEAFF.

The chain is built from TRBV28 and TRBJ2-3, with a tentative D call TRBD2 (5 bases). The germline gives CDR1 MDHEN, CDR2 SYDVKM. The V end lost 11 bases, the J end lost 6 bases, and 24 bases lay between the germline ends. This CDR3 spans 15 amino acids. CDR3 loop: CASRGSPPLGDTQYF. The CDR3 nucleotides are TGTGCCTCCCGCGGGTCGCCCCCACTGGGGGATACGCAGTATTTT.

This chain joins TRBV19 and TRBJ2-7, with 8 bases identical to TRBD2. V was clipped by 4 bases and J by 5 bases; unmatched bases: 7. The CDR3 sequence is 14 residues long. CDR1 is LNHDA and CDR2 is SQIVND in the germline V gene (reference sequence). For the CDR3, the DNA is TGTGCCAGTAGTAAAGGACTAGCAGAGAACGAGCAGTACTTC. It encodes CASSKGLAENEQYF.

V gene TRBV11-3 combines with J gene TRBJ2-2; D is unresolved. V dropped 4 bases and J dropped 8 bases, with 8 bases sitting between them. The CDR3 runs to 12 residues. Germline V gene data show CDR1 as SGHNT and CDR2 as YENEEA. The CDR3 nucleotides are TGTGCCAGCAGCTCCCCGGAGGGGGAGCTGTTTTTT. It specifies CASSSPEGELFF.

The chain combines TRBV25-1 with TRBJ2-5, with 12 nucleotides matching TRBD1. V shed 3 bases, J shed 4 bases, and the junction held 6 bases outside the gene matches. The CDR3 is 16 residues long. Germline-derived CDR1 and CDR2 are MGHDK and SYGVNS. CDR3 in DNA: TGTGCCAGCAGTGACTCGGGACAGGGGGCCGCAGAGACCCAGTACTTC. As protein: CASSDSGQGAAETQYF.

This chain joins TRBV11-3 and TRBJ2-3; TRBD2 matches at 14 bases. Germline CDR1 reads SGHNT; CDR2 reads YENEEA. CDR3 length: 17 residues. V lost 5 bases, J lost 5 bases, and 9 bases stayed unmatched. DNA of the CDR3: TGTGCCAGCAGCAAGCGACTAGCGGGGGGGCCCGAAGATACGCAGTATTTT. This translates into CASSKRLAGGPEDTQYF.

The chain uses TRBV25-1 and TRBJ1-4, with D possibly matching TRBD1 (5 bases). Germline values: CDR1 MGHDK, CDR2 SYGVNS. V lost 2 bases to trimming and J lost 7 bases, with 17 bases between them. The CDR3 length is 16 residues. The CDR3 DNA follows: TGTGCCAGCAGTGAAGGACCGGGACTATCGGGTGAAAAACTGTTTTTT. Its protein is CASSEGPGLSGEKLFF.

This clone was recorded only once. The chain uses TRBV19 and TRBJ2-6; D remains unclear. The length of the CDR3 is 13 residues. CDR1 and CDR2 (germline): LNHDA, SQIVND (reference sequence). V lost 5 bases and J 0 bases, leaving 2 bases between the germline ends. The CDR3 protein is CASSRSGANVLTF. CDR3 in DNA: TGTGCCAGTAGTCGCTCTGGGGCCAACGTCCTGACTTTC.

The V call is TRBV6-6, the J call TRBJ1-3; D gene unclear. The V gene lost 3 bases and the J gene lost 4 bases, with 10 bases spanning the gap. The CDR3 is made up of 14 amino acids. Germline CDR1 MNHNY, CDR2 SVGAGI (reference sequence). The DNA of the CDR3 is TGTGCCAGCAGTTATGAGCGAGAGGGAAACACCATATATTTT. Amino acids: CASSYEREGNTIYF.

The V and J genes are TRBV7-9 and TRBJ1-4, with D unresolved. Trimming removed 0 bases at V and 5 bases at J, with 16 bases between. The CDR3 contains 17 residues. Germline CDR1 SEHNR, CDR2 FQNEAQ (reference sequence). The CDR3 DNA is TGTGCCAGCAGCTTAGCTCGGTTGGACGGCGGGAATGAAAAACTGTTTTTT. Translated, it gives CASSLARLDGGNEKLFF.

The rearrangement uses TRBV7-8 and TRBJ2-7, with 9 positions matching TRBD1. There are 14 residues in the CDR3. V shed 3 bases and J 2 bases; nucleotides not matched to a gene: 2. The V gene's germline CDR1 is SGHVS and CDR2 FQNEAQ. This chain's CDR3 is CASSLGTGTYEQYF. Written as DNA, the CDR3 is TGTGCCAGCAGCTTGGGGACAGGGACCTACGAGCAGTACTTC.

The J gene is TRBJ2-7, the V gene TRBV5-1; the match to TRBD1 covers 7 bases. The CDR3 runs 14 residues. CDR1 SGHRS and CDR2 YFSETQ come from the germline V gene. V shed 0 bases, J shed 5 bases, and the junction held 5 bases outside the gene matches. The CDR3 DNA sequence: TGCGCCAGCAGCTTGGGGGACAGCAGGAACGAGCAGTACTTC. It specifies CASSLGDSRNEQYF.

This clone was counted a single time. This sequence joins TRBV18 and TRBJ2-5; TRBD2 matches at 10 bases. V shed 4 bases and J 4 bases; nucleotides not matched to a gene: 6. Germline CDR1 is KGHSH and CDR2 is LQKENI. This CDR3 spans 15 amino acids. CDR3 bases: TGTGCCAGCTCACAAAGCGGGGGGGCCGGAGAGACCCAGTACTTC. Residues: CASSQSGGAGETQYF.

The chain has TRBV12-5 and TRBJ1-6; D uncertain. The CDR3 has 10 residues. V was pared by 7 bases and J by 9 bases, with 4 bases between. CDR1 is LGHNT and CDR2 is FRNRAP in the germline V gene. The chain's CDR3 is CASVRSPLHF. The CDR3 nucleotides are TGTGCTAGTGTGCGTTCACCCCTCCACTTT.

The chain has TRBV5-1 and TRBJ2-1, with a tentative D call TRBD2 (6 bases). This CDR3 spans 15 amino acids. V was trimmed by 1 base and J by 4 bases, leaving 12 bases between them. From germline, CDR1 is SGHRS and CDR2 YFSETQ. Here the CDR3 reads CASSLLSGTYNEQFF. For the CDR3, the DNA is TGCGCCAGCAGCTTGCTTTCAGGGACTTACAATGAGCAGTTCTTC.

For the CDR3, the DNA is TGTGCCAGTAGTACGATGACTAGTCTCTCTGGGGCCAACGTCCTGACTTTC. Amino acids: CASSTMTSLSGANVLTF. The chain has TRBV19 and TRBJ2-6, with D possibly matching TRBD2 (6 bases). The ends were cut back, 4 bases at V and 0 bases at J, with 13 bases in the middle. The germline gives CDR1 LNHDA, CDR2 SQIVND (reference sequence). The CDR3 length is 17 residues.

The gene calls are TRBV9 and TRBJ2-7; tentative D call: TRBD2 (6 bases). Germline V gene sequence: CDR1 SGDLS, CDR2 YYNGEE. V lost 7 bases and J lost 7, with 27 bases in between. This CDR3 is built from 16 residues. The CDR3 loop reads CASAPLDLTHRGEQYF. The DNA for the CDR3 is TGTGCCAGCGCCCCCCTCGACCTGACCCACCGGGGGGAGCAGTACTTC.

The chain recombines TRBV5-1 with TRBJ2-5; 11 nucleotides match TRBD2. J gave up 1 base and V 0 bases, and 2 bases lay outside the gene matches. Germline V lookup: CDR1 SGHRS, CDR2 YFSETQ. CDR3 size: 16 residues. The CDR3 region has the DNA TGCGCCAGCAGCTTGGGGCTAGCGGGGGGCCAAGAGACCCAGTACTTC. This sequence encodes CASSLGLAGGQETQYF.